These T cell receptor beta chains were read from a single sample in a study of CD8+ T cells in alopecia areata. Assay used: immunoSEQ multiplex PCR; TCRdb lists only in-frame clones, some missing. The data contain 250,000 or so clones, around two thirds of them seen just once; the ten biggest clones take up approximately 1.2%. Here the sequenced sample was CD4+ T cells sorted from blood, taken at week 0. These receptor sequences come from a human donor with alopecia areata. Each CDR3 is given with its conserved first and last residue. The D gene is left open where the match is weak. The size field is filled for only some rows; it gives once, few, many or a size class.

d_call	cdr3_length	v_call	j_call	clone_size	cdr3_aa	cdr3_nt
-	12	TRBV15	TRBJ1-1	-	CATSRVPTEAFF	TGTGCCACCAGCAGAGTTCCCACTGAAGCTTTCTTT
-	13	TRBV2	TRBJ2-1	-	CASMVGAYNEQFF	TGTGCCAGCATGGTGGGAGCCTACAATGAGCAGTTCTTC
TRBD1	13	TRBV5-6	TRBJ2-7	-	CASSWDSAYEQYF	TGTGCCAGCAGTTGGGACAGTGCCTACGAGCAGTACTTC
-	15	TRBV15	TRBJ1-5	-	CATSRRDGLEWPQHF	TGTGCCACCAGCAGGCGGGACGGGCTAGAGTGGCCCCAGCATTTT
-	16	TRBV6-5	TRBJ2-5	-	CASSYMDGVHQETQYF	TGTGCCAGCAGTTACATGGACGGAGTGCACCAAGAGACCCAGTACTTC
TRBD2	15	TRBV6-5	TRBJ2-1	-	CASSILAGGLDEQFF	TGTGCCAGCAGCATCCTAGCGGGGGGGCTAGATGAGCAGTTCTTC
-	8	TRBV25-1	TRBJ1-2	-	CASKAYTF	TGTGCCAGCAAAGCCTACACCTTC
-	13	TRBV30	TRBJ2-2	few	CAWVRGYTGELFF	TGTGCCTGGGTGAGGGGGTACACCGGGGAGCTGTTTTTT
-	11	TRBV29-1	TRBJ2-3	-	CSASPGDTQYF	TGCAGCGCCTCTCCGGGGGATACGCAGTATTTT
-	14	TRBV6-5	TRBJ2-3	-	CASSYQISTDTQYF	TGTGCCAGCAGTTACCAGATTAGCACAGATACGCAGTATTTT
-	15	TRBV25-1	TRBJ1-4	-	CASSDPRVGAEKLFF	TGTGCCAGCAGTGACCCCAGGGTCGGGGCTGAAAAACTGTTTTTT
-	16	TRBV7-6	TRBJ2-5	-	CASSRSSLHSRETQYF	TGTGCCAGCAGCCGCAGTAGCCTTCACTCGAGGGAGACCCAGTACTTC
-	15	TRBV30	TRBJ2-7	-	CAWSRKRFDSYEQYF	TGTGCCTGGAGTAGAAAGCGTTTCGACTCCTACGAGCAGTACTTC
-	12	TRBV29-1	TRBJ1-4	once	CSVEGGREQLFF	TGCAGCGTTGAAGGAGGCAGGGAGCAACTGTTTTTT
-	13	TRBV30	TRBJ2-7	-	CAWSPFGAGEQYF	TGTGCCTGGAGTCCGTTTGGGGCCGGCGAGCAGTACTTC
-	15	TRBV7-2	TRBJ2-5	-	CASSFWGDPGETQYF	TGTGCCAGCAGCTTTTGGGGGGACCCGGGGGAGACCCAGTACTTC
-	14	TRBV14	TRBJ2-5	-	CASRKSGTQNTQYF	TGTGCCAGCAGAAAGTCCGGGACTCAAAATACCCAGTACTTC
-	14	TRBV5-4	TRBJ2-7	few	CASSPKTRLDEQYF	TGTGCCAGCAGCCCAAAGACCAGACTCGACGAGCAGTACTTC
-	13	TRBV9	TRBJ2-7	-	CASSVEGLGEQYF	TGTGCCAGCAGCGTAGAGGGCCTTGGGGAGCAGTACTTC
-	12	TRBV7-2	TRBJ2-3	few	CASRSRTDTQYF	TGTGCCAGCAGATCTAGAACAGATACGCAGTATTTT
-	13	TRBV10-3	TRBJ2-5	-	CAINLSPQETQYF	TGTGCCATCAACTTATCACCCCAAGAGACCCAGTACTTC
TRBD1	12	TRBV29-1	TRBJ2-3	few	CSVETGTDTQYF	TGCAGCGTTGAGACAGGGACAGATACGCAGTATTTT
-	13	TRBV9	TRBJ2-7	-	CASGQGQDREQYF	TGTGCCAGCGGTCAGGGTCAAGATCGCGAGCAGTACTTC